This note documents a single TCR beta chain sequence. Its antigen target is currently unknown. Per-base quality was not reported, and no clone a single base away is much larger than it. V drops 4 bases and J drops 7 bases, leaving 21 bases in between. The cysteine opens and the phenylalanine closes a CDR3 of 16 amino acids. The read is trimmed to its CDR3 DNA, 48 bases read in frame from base 1. The germline V gene specifies SGHRS as CDR1 and YFSETQ as CDR2. The data were taken from a study of a mutant IDH1 vaccine in newly diagnosed glioma (dated by TCRdb to 2020 to 2023). Background for the entire study: In the chemotherapy-containing groups, vaccination started alongside temozolomide cycles, whereas in patients who had radiotherapy alone it started 4-6 weeks after radiotherapy. Prior to enrollment, patients had been given standard therapy consisting of radiotherapy alone, temozolomide alone, or radiochemotherapy with temozolomide, with the combination given to most patients. Of the 30 to 35 treated patients, roughly 60% were male and about 40% were female, and a mean age of 40.4 years was recorded. Longitudinal TCRB deep sequencing was performed for roughly 25 treated patients wherever samples were available for exploratory analyses. The week-35 safety follow-up took place at visit V12, and the week-47 end of study took place at visit V13. Peripheral blood was drawn at six visits: V03 (baseline), V05, V07, V10, V12 and V13.

Interpreted using the paper, the time point label stands for: week 35, safety follow-up. Each vaccine dose was 300 ug of a 20-mer mutant IDH1 peptide in Montanide, given subcutaneously with topical imiquimod. Across visits V03 through V10, patients got a total of eight vaccinations, given in weeks 1, 3, 5, 7, 11, 15, 19 and 23. Donors had newly diagnosed WHO grade 3 or 4 IDH1-mutant astrocytomas with loss of nuclear ATRX. The samples were drawn from NOA16, a multicentre, single-arm, open-label phase I trial in Germany that tested a mutant IDH1 peptide vaccine in humans for the first time. Genomic DNA for TCRB sequencing was extracted from EDTA blood using the DNeasy Blood and Tissue Kit. Libraries came from the immunoSEQ multiplex PCR assay. The hsTCRB Kit was used according to the manufacturer's protocol to amplify rearranged TCR beta chain sequences. An Illumina MiSeq was used to sequence the TCRB libraries. The authors' pipeline ran thus. The proprietary platform of the kit vendor was used for demultiplexing, trimming and gene mapping. Sourced from immuneACCESS, this table was stored by TCRdb with only in-frame sequences that have V and J called. A share of the clones is absent; for the studies checked, an unresolved V gene accounts for under half, and the remainder has no known explanation. The DNA gave D and trimming, while V, J and clone size come from that table. In all, the sample holds over 45,000 clones, and around 94% of those were seen once. The ten largest account for about 2.1% of the sample.

Points the paper makes about the study in general: Vaccine-induced immune responses across multiple MHC alleles were detected in over 80% of patients. The authors noted that analyses of patient blood samples could not be reproduced because of sample limitations. PBMC samples for TCRB deep sequencing were selected based on availability. No apparent relationship was observed between pseudoprogression and alterations in the top peripheral T cell clonotypes detected by TCRB sequencing.

The sequenced sample was PBMCs, obtained from a glioma patient whose treatment included an IDH1 peptide vaccine. The V and J genes are TRBV5-1 and TRBJ2-4; TRBD2 is a weak D gene call, 6 bases matching. The receptor's source is a man aged 50 to 59 with glioma. The CDR3 region has the sequence CASSPGVGAGRNIQYF. The DNA sequence reads TGCGCCAGCAGCCCGGGCGTAGGGGCGGGGCGGAACATTCAGTACTTC.